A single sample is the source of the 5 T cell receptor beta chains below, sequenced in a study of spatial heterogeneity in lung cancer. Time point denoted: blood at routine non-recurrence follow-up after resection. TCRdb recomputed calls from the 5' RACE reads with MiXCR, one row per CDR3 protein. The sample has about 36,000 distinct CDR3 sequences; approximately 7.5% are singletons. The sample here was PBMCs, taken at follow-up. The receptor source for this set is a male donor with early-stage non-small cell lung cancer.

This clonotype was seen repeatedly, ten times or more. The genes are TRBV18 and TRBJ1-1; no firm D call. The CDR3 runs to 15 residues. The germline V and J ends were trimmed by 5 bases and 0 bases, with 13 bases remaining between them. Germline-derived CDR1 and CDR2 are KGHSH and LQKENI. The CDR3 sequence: CASSLRERVNTEAFF. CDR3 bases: TGTGCCAGCTCATTACGGGAGCGGGTGAACACTGAAGCTTTCTTT. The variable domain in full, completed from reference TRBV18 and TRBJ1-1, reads NAGVMQNPRHLVRRRGQEARLRCSPMKGHSHVYWYRQLPEEGLKFMVYLQKENIIDESGMPKERFSAEFPKEGPSILRIQQVVRGDSAAYFCASSLRERVNTEAFFGQGTRLTVV.

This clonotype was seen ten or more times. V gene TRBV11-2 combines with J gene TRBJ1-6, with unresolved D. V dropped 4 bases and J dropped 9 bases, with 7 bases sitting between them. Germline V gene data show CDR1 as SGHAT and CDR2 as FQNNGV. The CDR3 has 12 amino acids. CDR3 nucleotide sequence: TGTGCCAGCAGCTCCCTAAGTTCACCCCTCCACTTT. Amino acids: CASSSLSSPLHF.

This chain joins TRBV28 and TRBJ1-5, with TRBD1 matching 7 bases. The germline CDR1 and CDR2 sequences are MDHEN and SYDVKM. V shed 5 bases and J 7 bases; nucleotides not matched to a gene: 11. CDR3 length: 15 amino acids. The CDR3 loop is CASSPAGTEGQPQHF. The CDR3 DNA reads TGTGCCAGCAGTCCAGCCGGGACAGAGGGGCAGCCCCAGCATTTT.

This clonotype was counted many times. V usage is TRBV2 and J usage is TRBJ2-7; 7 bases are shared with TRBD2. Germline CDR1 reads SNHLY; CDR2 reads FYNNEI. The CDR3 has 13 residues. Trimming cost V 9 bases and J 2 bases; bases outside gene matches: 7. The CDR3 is CARSRGVTYEQYF. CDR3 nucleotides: TGTGCCAGATCTCGGGGGGTAACCTACGAGCAGTACTTC.

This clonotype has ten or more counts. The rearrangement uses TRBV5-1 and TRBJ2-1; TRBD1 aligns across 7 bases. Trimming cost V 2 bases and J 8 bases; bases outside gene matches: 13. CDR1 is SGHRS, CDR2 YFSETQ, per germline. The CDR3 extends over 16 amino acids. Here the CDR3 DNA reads TGCGCCAGCAGCTTTCCCCGGACAGGTCTTAGGGATGAGCAGTTCTTC. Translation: CASSFPRTGLRDEQFF. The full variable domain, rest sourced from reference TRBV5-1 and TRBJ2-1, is KAGVTQTPRYLIKTRGQQVTLSCSPISGHRSVSWYQQTPGQGLQFLFEYFSETQRNKGNFPGRFSGRQFSNSRSEMNVSTLELGDSALYLCASSFPRTGLRDEQFFGPGTRLTVL.